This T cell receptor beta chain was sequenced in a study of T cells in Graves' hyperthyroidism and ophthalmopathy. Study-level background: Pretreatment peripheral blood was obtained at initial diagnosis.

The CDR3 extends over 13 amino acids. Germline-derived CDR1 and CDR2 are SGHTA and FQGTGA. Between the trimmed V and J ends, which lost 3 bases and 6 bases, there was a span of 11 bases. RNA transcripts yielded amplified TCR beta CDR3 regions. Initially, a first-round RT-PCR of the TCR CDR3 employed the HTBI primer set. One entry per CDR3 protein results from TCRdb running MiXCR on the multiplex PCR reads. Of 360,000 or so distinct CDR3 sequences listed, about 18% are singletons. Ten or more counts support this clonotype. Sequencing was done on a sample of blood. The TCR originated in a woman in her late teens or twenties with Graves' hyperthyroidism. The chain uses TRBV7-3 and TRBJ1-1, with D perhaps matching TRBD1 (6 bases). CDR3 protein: CASSFRTAPEAFF. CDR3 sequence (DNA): TGTGCCAGCAGCTTCCGGACAGCTCCTGAAGCTTTCTTT.